The 20 T cell receptor beta chains below come from one sample, sequenced in a study of blood T cell repertoires in COVID-19. Libraries were prepared by immunoSEQ multiplex PCR; TCRdb keeps only in-frame clonotypes and omits some of them. Among 120,000 or so clones listed, approximately 88% were seen once. Material: peripheral blood. The receptor set was obtained from a man aged 50-60 years with acute or convalescent COVID-19.

This chain joins TRBV10-3 and TRBJ2-1; D call uncertain. This CDR3 contains 13 residues. Trimming took 3 bases from V and 4 from J, leaving 7 bases between them. The germline gives CDR1 ENHRY, CDR2 SYGVKD. The CDR3 spells CAISDILYNEQFF. In DNA, the CDR3 is TGTGCCATCAGTGATATACTTTACAATGAGCAGTTCTTC.

The chain is built from TRBV7-2 and TRBJ1-5; D might be TRBD1 (5 bases). The CDR3 spans 15 residues. The germline V gene has CDR1 SGHTA and CDR2 FQGNSA. The V end lost 5 bases, the J end lost 3 bases, and 14 bases lay between the germline ends. CDR3 in DNA: TGTGCCAGCAGCCCAATAACAGGTAACAATCAGCCCCAGCATTTT. This translates into CASSPITGNNQPQHF.

Of note for this clone: This specimen includes other DNA sequences encoding the same CDR3. This chain uses TRBV7-2 with TRBJ2-1, with 11 bases identical to TRBD2. The CDR3 covers 17 residues. Germline assignment: CDR1 SGHTA and CDR2 FQGNSA. V gave up 5 bases and J gave up 2 bases; unmatched junction bases: 8. This chain's CDR3 is CASSPTSGGGAYNEQFF. In nucleotides, the CDR3 is TGTGCCAGCAGCCCAACTAGCGGGGGTGGGGCCTACAATGAGCAGTTCTTC. The full variable domain, rest sourced from reference TRBV7-2 and TRBJ2-1, is GAGVSQSPSNKVTEKGKDVELRCDPISGHTALYWYRQSLGQGLEFLIYFQGNSAPDKSGLPSDRFSAERTGGSVSTLTIQRTQQEDSAVYLCASSPTSGGGAYNEQFFGPGTRLTVL.

V usage is TRBV19 and J usage is TRBJ2-1, with D tentatively TRBD1 (5 bases). This CDR3 has 12 residues. The germline V gene encodes CDR1 LNHDA and CDR2 SQIVND (reference sequence). V lost 5 bases and J lost 9, with 11 bases in between. The CDR3, as DNA: TGTGCCAGTAGTCCCCAGGGCACTGAGCAGTTCTTC. This codes for CASSPQGTEQFF.

CDR3 in DNA: TGCGCCAGCAGCCAAGGTTATTCGACGGCGGCCTACGAGCAGTACTTC. Translation gives CASSQGYSTAAYEQYF. The chain joins TRBV4-3 to TRBJ2-7; no definite D call. Germline CDR1 and CDR2: LGHNA and YSLEER. The CDR3 has 16 residues. V lost 1 base and J lost 2, with 15 bases in between.

The gene calls are TRBV14 and TRBJ2-5; 8 bases line up with TRBD2. This CDR3 has 15 amino acids. V lost 5 bases and J lost 5; bases outside the gene matches: 10. Per germline, CDR1 SGHDN and CDR2 FVKESK. The CDR3 spells CASSYGGAGVETQYF. The CDR3 region has the DNA TGTGCCAGCAGCTACGGGGGAGCGGGAGTTGAGACCCAGTACTTC.

The gene calls are TRBV5-4 and TRBJ2-5, with 7 bases fitting TRBD2. J gave up 7 bases and V 5 bases, and 23 bases lay outside the gene matches. CDR1 and CDR2 (germline): SGHNT, YYREEE (reference sequence). The CDR3 has 18 residues. The CDR3 DNA follows: TGTGCCAGCAGGGATACTGGGGTTTTTGGCGGGAGTCGAGCGACCCAGTACTTC. This gives the protein CASRDTGVFGGSRATQYF.

The genes are TRBV7-9 and TRBJ2-3, with 7 bases fitting TRBD2. The V gene's germline CDR1 is SEHNR and CDR2 FQNEAQ (reference sequence). Losses at the gene ends were 4 bases for V and 4 bases for J; bases not matched to a gene: 5. CDR3 length equals 14 residues. The chain's CDR3 is CASSSRLAPDTQYF. CDR3 nucleotide sequence: TGTGCCAGCAGCTCCAGACTAGCCCCAGATACGCAGTATTTT.

The rearrangement links TRBV18 to TRBJ1-5; 7 bases fit TRBD1. V was pared by 6 bases and J by 7 bases, with 6 bases of the junction left unmatched. Germline assignment: CDR1 KGHSH and CDR2 LQKENI. The CDR3 is made up of 13 amino acids. This CDR3 reads CASSRDRDQPQHF. The CDR3 region has the DNA TGTGCCAGCTCGAGAGACAGGGACCAGCCCCAGCATTTT.

The chain uses TRBV12-3 or TRBV12-4 and TRBJ1-1, with 9 bases aligning to TRBD1. This CDR3 is built from 13 residues. The ends lost 7 bases at V and 6 bases at J; junction bases unmatched: 6. CDR3 sequence reads: CASTTGGKAEAFF. CDR3 nucleotides: TGTGCCAGCACCACAGGGGGCAAGGCTGAAGCTTTCTTT.

This rearrangement joins TRBV7-9 to TRBJ2-2, with D hard to call. CDR3 length: 16 residues. CDR1 and CDR2 (germline): SEHNR, FQNEAQ (reference sequence). Trimming left V 4 bases short and J 0 bases short, with 12 bases between. The CDR3 spells CASSSPDTPNTGELFF. Here the CDR3 DNA reads TGTGCCAGCAGCTCCCCAGACACCCCGAACACCGGGGAGCTGTTTTTT.

In this sample, this clone turned up once. Here the CDR3 reads CASSYTRGRDNEQFF. The CDR3 region has the DNA TGTGCCAGCTCATATACTCGCGGTCGGGACAATGAGCAGTTCTTC. The chain employs TRBV18 and TRBJ2-1; no reliable D call. Deletions cut 5 bases from V and 5 bases from J, with 16 bases between. The germline V gene has CDR1 KGHSH and CDR2 LQKENI. This CDR3 has 15 residues.

This clone came up once. The chain links TRBV6-6 to TRBJ2-7, with a tentative D call TRBD1 (6 bases). V lost 6 bases and J 4 bases, leaving 13 bases between the germline ends. This CDR3 region has 13 residues. The germline V gene has CDR1 MNHNY and CDR2 SVGAGI (reference sequence). CDR3 sequence: CASRVGHPYEQYF. The CDR3 DNA sequence: TGTGCCAGCAGAGTGGGACATCCGTACGAGCAGTACTTC.

This chain connects TRBV7-2 to TRBJ2-7; D gene ambiguous. This CDR3 is built from 13 residues. V dropped 3 bases and J dropped 3 bases, with 9 bases sitting between them. Germline CDR1 SGHTA, CDR2 FQGNSA. CDR3 nucleotide sequence: TGTGCCAGCAGCTTGAGACGGAGCTACGAGCAGTACTTC. Protein: CASSLRRSYEQYF. Looking up the rest from reference TRBV7-2 and TRBJ2-7 gives the full variable domain: GAGVSQSPSNKVTEKGKDVELRCDPISGHTALYWYRQSLGQGLEFLIYFQGNSAPDKSGLPSDRFSAERTGGSVSTLTIQRTQQEDSAVYLCASSLRRSYEQYFGPGTRLTVT.

The DNA for the CDR3 is TGTGCCAGCAGCTTAGCTTCCGACAGGGGGTACGAGCAGTACTTC. Translation gives CASSLASDRGYEQYF. The gene calls are TRBV7-2 and TRBJ2-7; TRBD1 matches at 9 bases. Unmatched junction bases numbered 4, after V lost 0 bases and J lost 4 bases. Germline V lookup: CDR1 SGHTA, CDR2 FQGNSA. The CDR3 totals 15 residues.

The chain combines TRBV5-1 with TRBJ2-5, with 7 bases fitting TRBD1. CDR1 is SGHRS, CDR2 YFSETQ, per germline. CDR3 size: 14 residues. The junction had 6 bases not matched to a gene; V was cut back by 3 bases and J by 4 bases. The CDR3 sequence: CASSSDRIAETQYF. Here the CDR3 DNA reads TGCGCCAGCAGCTCGGACAGGATTGCAGAGACCCAGTACTTC.

This chain joins TRBV28 and TRBJ2-7, with D possibly matching TRBD2 (6 bases). The germline V and J ends were trimmed by 6 bases and 11 bases, with 17 bases remaining between them. The CDR3 runs to 12 residues. Germline V gene data show CDR1 as MDHEN and CDR2 as SYDVKM. The CDR3 nucleotides read TGTGCCAGCAGCACAATGGGACTTTTTAAGTACTTC. The encoded protein is CASSTMGLFKYF.

The V call is TRBV10-1, the J call TRBJ2-7; 11 bases match TRBD1. The CDR3 runs 14 residues. Trimming took 2 bases from V and 4 from J; bases not matched to a gene: 1. CDR1 is WNHNN and CDR2 is SYGVQD in the germline V gene (reference sequence). The CDR3 nucleotides are TGCGCCAGCAGTGAGGGGACAGGGGGATACGAGCAGTACTTC. Amino acids: CASSEGTGGYEQYF.

The rearrangement uses TRBV6-5 and TRBJ1-2; tentatively, D is TRBD1 (6 bases). The CDR3 totals 14 residues. CDR1 MNHEY and CDR2 SVGAGI come from the germline V gene. V lost 5 bases to trimming and J lost 7 bases, with 17 bases between them. CDR3: CASSMGGGPSGYTF. CDR3 DNA sequence: TGTGCCAGCAGTATGGGAGGGGGACCGAGTGGCTACACCTTC.

This chain joins TRBV27 and TRBJ2-3, with 12 bases aligning to TRBD1. The junction had 6 bases not matched to a gene; V was cut back by 2 bases and J by 6 bases. The CDR3 totals 16 residues. CDR1 and CDR2 from the germline V gene are MNHEY and SMNVEV (reference sequence). CDR3 residues: CASSLLGQGAMDTQYF. DNA for the CDR3: TGTGCCAGCAGTTTACTGGGACAGGGGGCGATGGATACGCAGTATTTT.